These 19 T cell receptor beta chains were all obtained from the same sample, sequenced in a study of blood T cell repertoires in COVID-19 (dated by TCRdb to 2018 to 2021). Libraries were prepared through the immunoSEQ multiplex PCR assay. The clones in this table, taken by TCRdb from immuneACCESS, are in-frame only. Not every clone is retained; where verified, under half of the shortfall comes from an unresolved V gene, and the cause of the rest is unknown. The sample data list approximately 150,000 clones, and 88% of these were observed just once. More than 25% of the sample is held by the ten biggest clonotypes. What was sequenced was peripheral blood. These receptors came from a human donor in a cohort sampled during active COVID-19.

The chain links TRBV30 to TRBJ1-1; D is unclear. In germline, CDR1 is GTSNPN, CDR2 SVGIG (reference sequence). Deletions cut 4 bases from V and 7 bases from J, with 7 bases between. CDR3 size: 10 residues. CDR3 region: CAWKRDEAFF. The CDR3 bases are TGTGCCTGGAAAAGAGATGAAGCTTTCTTT.

This CDR3 reads CAIEARTEAFF. Here the CDR3 DNA reads TGTGCCATCGAGGCACGCACTGAAGCTTTCTTT. The chain employs TRBV2 and TRBJ1-1, with D unresolved. The CDR3 contains 11 residues. V lost 10 bases, J lost 4 bases, and 10 bases lay in between. Germline CDR1 and CDR2: SNHLY and FYNNEI.

This chain connects TRBV5-6 to TRBJ2-7; a weak D match, TRBD1 (7 bases). The CDR3 is 14 residues long. Germline V CDR1 and CDR2: SGHDT, YYEEEE. Deletions cut 0 bases from V and 5 bases from J, with 12 bases between. Written as DNA, the CDR3 is TGTGCCAGCAGCTTGGGACAGGGACTCAACGAGCAGTACTTC. Its translation: CASSLGQGLNEQYF.

In this sample, this clone turned up once. The CDR3 DNA reads as TGTGCCACCGGGGCGGGGAGCTCCTACGAGCAGTACTTC. It yields the protein CATGAGSSYEQYF. The V and J genes are TRBV15 and TRBJ2-7; D may be TRBD2 (6 bases). Germline CDR1 LNHNV, CDR2 YYDKDF (reference sequence). V lost 8 bases and J 0 bases, leaving 11 bases between the germline ends. The length of the CDR3 is 13 residues.

The J gene is TRBJ1-2, the V gene TRBV13, with D possibly matching TRBD1 (5 bases). The ends were cut back, 8 bases at V and 8 bases at J, with 27 bases in the middle. Germline V gives CDR1 PRHDT, CDR2 FYEKMQ (reference sequence). The length of the CDR3 is 16 residues. CDR3 amino acids: CASHPPLRQFFGGYTF. CDR3 coding DNA: TGTGCCAGCCACCCTCCACTGAGACAGTTCTTTGGCGGCTACACCTTC.

This sequence joins TRBV11-3 and TRBJ2-4, with D maybe TRBD2 (5 bases). Germline CDR1 reads SGHNT; CDR2 reads YENEEA. V was shortened by 3 bases and J by 3 bases, with 15 bases between the two germline ends. This CDR3 spans 16 amino acids. The CDR3, as DNA: TGTGCCAGCAGCTTGAGGGCTCCCCTAGGCAAAAACATTCAGTACTTC. It codes for CASSLRAPLGKNIQYF.

The chain employs TRBV5-1 and TRBJ2-3; 7 nucleotides line up with TRBD1. Germline CDR1 reads SGHRS; CDR2 reads YFSETQ. With V trimmed by 0 bases and J by 3 bases, 4 bases remained unmatched. The CDR3 is 15 amino acids. CDR3 in amino acids: CASSLGGQLTDTQYF. The CDR3 DNA is TGCGCCAGCAGCTTGGGGGGACAGCTAACAGATACGCAGTATTTT.

DNA for the CDR3: TGTGCCAGCAGTTACCCGCCTAGCGGATTCTACGAGCAGTACTTC. Amino acids: CASSYPPSGFYEQYF. This chain joins TRBV6-2 or TRBV6-3 and TRBJ2-7; 7 bases are a match to TRBD2. Germline CDR1 reads MNHEY; CDR2 reads SVGEGT. Trimming removed 2 bases from V and 3 bases from J; junction bases left unmatched: 7. This CDR3 spans 15 amino acids.

V is TRBV9 and J is TRBJ1-1, with D perhaps TRBD1 (6 bases). Trimming cost V 0 bases and J 0 bases, with 12 bases left between them. This CDR3 contains 16 residues. Germline CDR1 SGDLS, CDR2 YYNGEE. CDR3 sequence reads: CASSVGDTLMNTEAFF. In DNA, the CDR3 is TGTGCCAGCAGCGTAGGGGACACCCTTATGAACACTGAAGCTTTCTTT.

CDR3 protein: CAFQEEENTEAFF. The CDR3 coding sequence is TGTGCCTTCCAGGAGGAGGAAAACACTGAAGCTTTCTTT. This sequence joins TRBV10-3 and TRBJ1-1; D uncertain. V dropped 11 bases and J dropped 2 bases, with 15 bases sitting between them. This CDR3 contains 13 residues. Germline V gives CDR1 ENHRY, CDR2 SYGVKD.

The chain links TRBV19 to TRBJ1-1; 8 nucleotides line up with TRBD1. Trimming removed 6 bases from V and 7 bases from J; junction bases left unmatched: 16. This CDR3 has 16 amino acids. Germline V gene data show CDR1 as LNHDA and CDR2 as SQIVND (reference sequence). CDR3 DNA sequence: TGTGCCAGTAGCAGAGGCCTTGGACAGGGATCCCTTGAAGCTTTCTTT. Its protein is CASSRGLGQGSLEAFF.

CDR3 bases: TGCGCCAGCAGCTTGGGCGGGACAGGGGAAGGCTACACCTTC. This sequence encodes CASSLGGTGEGYTF. V usage is TRBV5-1 and J usage is TRBJ1-2, with 10 bases identical to TRBD1. V lost 0 bases to trimming and J lost 8 bases; unmatched junction nucleotides: 4. CDR3 length equals 14 residues. The V gene's germline CDR1 is SGHRS and CDR2 YFSETQ. The full variable domain, rest sourced from reference TRBV5-1 and TRBJ1-2, is KAGVTQTPRYLIKTRGQQVTLSCSPISGHRSVSWYQQTPGQGLQFLFEYFSETQRNKGNFPGRFSGRQFSNSRSEMNVSTLELGDSALYLCASSLGGTGEGYTFGSGTRLTVV.

The V call is TRBV6-2 or TRBV6-3, the J call TRBJ2-3, with 7 bases fitting TRBD1. There are 16 residues in the CDR3. V lost 5 bases, J lost 4 bases, and 12 bases stayed unmatched. The V gene's germline CDR1 is MNHEY and CDR2 SVGEGT. The DNA of the CDR3 is TGTGCCAGCAGTCAGACAGGGATACGGGTCTCAGATACGCAGTATTTT. Translation gives CASSQTGIRVSDTQYF.

V usage is TRBV29-1 and J usage is TRBJ2-2; D is possibly TRBD2 (6 bases). From germline, CDR1 is SQVTM and CDR2 ANQGSEA. V shed 7 bases and J shed 5 bases, with 14 bases lying between them. The CDR3 length is 13 residues. The CDR3 loop reads CSAPGLRTGELFF. CDR3 bases: TGCAGCGCACCGGGACTTCGAACCGGGGAGCTGTTTTTT.

The V call is TRBV5-4, the J call TRBJ2-2, with D tentatively TRBD1 (6 bases). The CDR3 length is 17 residues. Germline lookup yields CDR1 SGHNT and CDR2 YYREEE (reference sequence). The V end lost 0 bases, the J end lost 7 bases, and 19 bases lay between the germline ends. The CDR3 region has the DNA TGTGCCAGCAGCTTGGGAACCGGGACATTAAGCGGCGGGGAGCTGTTTTTT. As protein: CASSLGTGTLSGGELFF.

V and J are TRBV6-1 and TRBJ1-3; a weak D match, TRBD1 (5 bases). V was trimmed by 2 bases and J by 3 bases, leaving 17 bases between them. CDR1 is MNHNS, CDR2 SASEGT, per germline. The CDR3 covers 17 residues. The CDR3 sequence is CASSENRDGGFGNTIYF. The CDR3 DNA sequence: TGTGCCAGCAGTGAAAACCGGGACGGGGGATTTGGAAACACCATATATTTT.

V is TRBV7-3 and J is TRBJ2-1, with 10 bases that match TRBD1. The V gene's germline CDR1 is SGHTA and CDR2 FQGTGA. The CDR3 is 15 amino acids. J gave up 7 bases and V 6 bases, and 9 bases lay outside the gene matches. In DNA form, the CDR3 reads TGTGCCAGCAGGTCCTTGGGACAGGGGTATAATGAGCAGTTCTTC. Translating gives CASRSLGQGYNEQFF.

V usage is TRBV6-5 and J usage is TRBJ1-1; TRBD1 agrees at 8 bases. From germline, CDR1 is MNHEY and CDR2 SVGAGI. This CDR3 has 14 amino acids. V trimming: 2 bases; J trimming: 5 bases; junction bases outside the gene matches: 4. The CDR3 region is CASSYTTGETEAFF. CDR3 DNA: TGTGCCAGCAGTTACACGACAGGGGAAACTGAAGCTTTCTTT.

This clone was detected once. The chain carries TRBV4-1 and TRBJ2-5; possible D gene TRBD2, 6 bases. The germline CDR1 and CDR2 sequences are MGHRA and YSYEKL. The germline V and J ends were trimmed by 4 bases and 9 bases, with 21 bases remaining between them. The CDR3 is 15 amino acids. CDR3 in DNA: TGCGCCAGCAGCCCCGCCTTGGACTACGCCCGGCCCCAGTACTTC. It specifies CASSPALDYARPQYF.